This T cell receptor (beta chain) appears in the sequencing data of a study of T cell responses to AZD1222 COVID-19 vaccine. The table came from immunoSEQ multiplex PCR; TCRdb's copy has only in-frame clones and leaves some out. The sample lists 75,000 to 100,000 clones, 85% to 95% seen once, with roughly 13% in the top ten. Study findings and constraints: Possibly, clonal diversity was underestimated; donors were largely white British and included more females. Regions 160-218 and 743-854 dominated among vaccine-associated CD4 TCRs spanning spike.

With regard to this clone: Antigen specificity is unknown.

The source is an adult in good health. Here the sequenced sample was peripheral blood, taken on day 0 of AZD1222 vaccination.

The chain's CDR3 is CASSSPGASVQPQHF. The CDR3 DNA reads as TGTGCCAGCAGTTCCCCAGGGGCTTCGGTTCAGCCCCAGCATTTT. This chain uses TRBV6-2 or TRBV6-3 with TRBJ1-5, with D tentatively TRBD1 (6 bases). The CDR3 is 15 residues long. The V end lost 4 bases, the J end lost 6 bases, and 16 bases lay between the germline ends. CDR1 is MNHEY and CDR2 is SVGEGT in the germline V gene.